The next 8 T cell receptor beta chains were all read from a single sample in a study of shared clonotypes between healthy human individuals. Data came from immunoSEQ multiplex PCR; TCRdb stores just in-frame clones and leaves some out. The sample yields about 510,000 clones, approximately 79% seen once. The specimen was PBMCs. These receptors came from a woman aged 40 to 55 in good health. Some clones in this sample may be carry-over from other donors' samples.

The chain employs TRBV28 and TRBJ1-4; TRBD1 aligns across 9 bases. Trimming cost V 5 bases and J 7 bases; bases outside gene matches: 5. CDR3 size: 14 residues. Per germline, CDR1 MDHEN and CDR2 SYDVKM. The CDR3: CASSLRTGVEKLFF. The CDR3 DNA reads as TGTGCCAGCAGTCTCCGGACAGGGGTTGAAAAACTGTTTTTT.

This chain uses TRBV4-2 with TRBJ1-3; D is perhaps TRBD1 (5 bases). Between the trimmed V and J ends, which lost 2 bases and 0 bases, there was a span of 26 bases. Per the germline V gene, CDR1 is LGHNA and CDR2 is YNFKEQ. The CDR3 is 21 amino acids. This chain's CDR3 is CASSQRLPAGRALDSGNTIYF. DNA for the CDR3: TGTGCCAGCAGCCAACGCCTTCCGGCAGGGAGAGCGCTCGACTCTGGAAACACCATATATTTT.

DNA for the CDR3: TGTGCCAGCTCACCACCGATGGGACAGAACACTGAAGCTTTCTTT. Protein product: CASSPPMGQNTEAFF. The chain has TRBV18 and TRBJ1-1; D perhaps matches TRBD1 (6 bases). The CDR3 runs 15 residues. The V gene's germline CDR1 is KGHSH and CDR2 LQKENI. Deletions cut 0 bases from V and 1 base from J, with 9 bases between.

The V and J genes are TRBV5-4 and TRBJ1-2; TRBD1 might be the D (5 bases). V was trimmed by 2 bases and J by 7 bases, leaving 15 bases between them. CDR3 length: 14 residues. Germline V gene sequence: CDR1 SGHNT, CDR2 YYREEE (reference sequence). The CDR3 region is CASSLPVGDVGYTF. CDR3 DNA sequence: TGTGCCAGCAGCTTACCGGTAGGGGACGTTGGCTACACCTTC.

V usage is TRBV6-5 and J usage is TRBJ1-5; D is undetermined. Germline V lookup: CDR1 MNHEY, CDR2 SVGAGI. The CDR3 has 14 amino acids. The ends were cut back, 2 bases at V and 6 bases at J, with 11 bases in the middle. Here the CDR3 DNA reads TGTGCCAGCAGTTACAGGCCCGACGGTCAGCCCCAGCATTTT. Protein: CASSYRPDGQPQHF.

The V gene is TRBV11-2, the J gene TRBJ2-3; 15 bases map to TRBD2. The CDR3 is 16 amino acids. Germline lookup yields CDR1 SGHAT and CDR2 FQNNGV. V shed 6 bases and J 5 bases; nucleotides not matched to a gene: 6. In DNA, the CDR3 is TGTGCCAGCAGGCGGACTAGCGGGAGGGCCGTAGATACGCAGTATTTT. It specifies CASRRTSGRAVDTQYF.

This clone was recorded a few times. The rearrangement joins TRBV6-6 to TRBJ2-1; no firm D call. Trimming shortened V by 5 bases and J by 2 bases, and 13 bases separated the two germline ends. This CDR3 is built from 15 residues. In germline, CDR1 is MNHNY, CDR2 SVGAGI (reference sequence). CDR3 residues: CASSKGIDAYNEQFF. The CDR3 DNA sequence: TGTGCCAGCAGTAAAGGCATAGACGCCTACAATGAGCAGTTCTTC.

With respect to this clone: The same CDR3 also results from other DNA sequences found in this sample. The V gene is TRBV6-1, the J gene TRBJ2-7, with 12 bases aligning to TRBD2. Germline lookup yields CDR1 MNHNS and CDR2 SASEGT. The length of the CDR3 is 14 residues. Trimming took 7 bases from V and 4 from J; bases not matched to a gene: 5. CDR3 in amino acids: CASTRLAGVYEQYF. DNA of the CDR3: TGTGCCAGCACCCGACTAGCGGGAGTTTACGAGCAGTACTTC.